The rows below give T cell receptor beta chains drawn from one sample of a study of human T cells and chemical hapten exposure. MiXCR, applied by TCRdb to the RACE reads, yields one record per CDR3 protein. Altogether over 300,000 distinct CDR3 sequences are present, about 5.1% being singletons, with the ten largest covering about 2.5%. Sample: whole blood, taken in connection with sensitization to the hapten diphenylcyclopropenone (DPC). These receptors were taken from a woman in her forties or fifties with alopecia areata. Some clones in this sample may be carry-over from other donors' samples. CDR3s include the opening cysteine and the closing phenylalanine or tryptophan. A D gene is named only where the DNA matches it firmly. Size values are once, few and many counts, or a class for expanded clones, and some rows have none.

CDR3nt: TGCAGTGCTAGAGATCAGACCGGGGAGCTGTTTTTT
CDR3aa: CSARDQTGELFF
v_gene: TRBV20-1
d_gene: -
abundance: many
j_gene: TRBJ2-2

CDR3nt: TGTGCCAGCGGGACAGGGGAGGCTTCACCCCTCCACTTT
CDR3aa: CASGTGEASPLHF
v_gene: TRBV6-5
d_gene: TRBD1
abundance: many
j_gene: TRBJ1-6

CDR3nt: TGCAGCCTAGCGGGAATCGATGAGCAGTTCTTC
CDR3aa: CSLAGIDEQFF
v_gene: TRBV29-1
d_gene: TRBD2
abundance: many
j_gene: TRBJ2-1

CDR3nt: TGCAGCGTTGAAACTGGGGTCGGGACTGAAGCTTTCTTT
CDR3aa: CSVETGVGTEAFF
v_gene: TRBV29-1
d_gene: -
abundance: few
j_gene: TRBJ1-1

CDR3nt: TGTGCCAGCAGCGTAGCGGGGGGGCTGGATGAGCAGTTCTTC
CDR3aa: CASSVAGGLDEQFF
v_gene: TRBV9
d_gene: TRBD2
abundance: many
j_gene: TRBJ2-1

CDR3nt: TGTGCCAGCACTGGACCCCGTGGCTCAGGAGCTTTCTTT
CDR3aa: CASTGPRGSGAFF
v_gene: TRBV28
d_gene: -
abundance: many
j_gene: TRBJ1-1

CDR3nt: TGCAGTGCTAGAAGACAGGGGGCAACAGATACGCAGTATTTT
CDR3aa: CSARRQGATDTQYF
v_gene: TRBV20-1
d_gene: TRBD1
abundance: -
j_gene: TRBJ2-3

CDR3nt: TGTGCCAGCAGCCAAGTTGCACTAGCGGGGAATGAGCAGTTCTTC
CDR3aa: CASSQVALAGNEQFF
v_gene: TRBV3-1
d_gene: TRBD2
abundance: many
j_gene: TRBJ2-1

CDR3nt: TGTGCCAGCAGCTATACTGGCGATGAGCAGTTCTTC
CDR3aa: CASSYTGDEQFF
v_gene: TRBV11-2
d_gene: -
abundance: -
j_gene: TRBJ2-1

CDR3nt: TGTGCCAGCACCCGGGACCCCGGGCTGGGGTATAGCAATCAGCCCCAGCATTTT
CDR3aa: CASTRDPGLGYSNQPQHF
v_gene: TRBV6-6
d_gene: -
abundance: few
j_gene: TRBJ1-5

CDR3nt: TGTGCCAGCAGTCAACCCCGGAGGTACTATGGCTACACCTTC
CDR3aa: CASSQPRRYYGYTF
v_gene: TRBV28
d_gene: -
abundance: -
j_gene: TRBJ1-2

CDR3nt: TGTGCCACCAGTGATTTGACTAGTATTGGGACAGATACGCAGTATTTT
CDR3aa: CATSDLTSIGTDTQYF
v_gene: TRBV24-1
d_gene: -
abundance: many
j_gene: TRBJ2-3

CDR3nt: TGTGCCAGCAGCCCGTACAGAGATCATAGCAATCAGCCCCAGCATTTT
CDR3aa: CASSPYRDHSNQPQHF
v_gene: TRBV7-2
d_gene: -
abundance: many
j_gene: TRBJ1-5

CDR3nt: TGTGCCACCAGCAGAGATAGAAGCTCCTACAATGAGCAGTTCTTC
CDR3aa: CATSRDRSSYNEQFF
v_gene: TRBV15
d_gene: -
abundance: many
j_gene: TRBJ2-1

CDR3nt: TGTGCCAGCAGTGAGGGACGTCGCGCTGAAGCTTTCTTT
CDR3aa: CASSEGRRAEAFF
v_gene: TRBV6-2/TRBV6-3
d_gene: -
abundance: many
j_gene: TRBJ1-1

CDR3nt: TGCAGCGTTTACGAGATGGACGGGAACTATGGCTACACCTTC
CDR3aa: CSVYEMDGNYGYTF
v_gene: TRBV29-1
d_gene: -
abundance: few
j_gene: TRBJ1-2

CDR3nt: TGCAGTGCCGTTAGCGGGAGGGATTACAATGAGCAGTTCTTC
CDR3aa: CSAVSGRDYNEQFF
v_gene: TRBV20-1
d_gene: TRBD2
abundance: -
j_gene: TRBJ2-1

CDR3nt: TGCAGTGCTTCTGCCTCTCCTAGCGGGGGGGCCTCGAGTCAGTATTTT
CDR3aa: CSASASPSGGASSQYF
v_gene: TRBV20-1
d_gene: TRBD2
abundance: -
j_gene: TRBJ2-3

CDR3nt: TGTGCCAGCAGTTACTACCTCCCCCCGGTGAACACTGAAGCTTTCTTT
CDR3aa: CASSYYLPPVNTEAFF
v_gene: TRBV6-5
d_gene: -
abundance: many
j_gene: TRBJ1-1

CDR3nt: TGTGCCAGCAGCTCCCGGACGTGGGGGGATTACGAGCAGTACTTC
CDR3aa: CASSSRTWGDYEQYF
v_gene: TRBV13
d_gene: -
abundance: -
j_gene: TRBJ2-7

CDR3nt: TGTGCCACCAGCAGAGGCTCTACGGGTCCCCCTAGCACAGATACGCAGTATTTT
CDR3aa: CATSRGSTGPPSTDTQYF
v_gene: TRBV15
d_gene: -
abundance: -
j_gene: TRBJ2-3

CDR3nt: TGTGCCACCAGCAGAGGGACGGAGAGCAATCAGCCCCAGCATTTT
CDR3aa: CATSRGTESNQPQHF
v_gene: TRBV15
d_gene: -
abundance: many
j_gene: TRBJ1-5

CDR3nt: TGTGCCAGCAGCCTGTCAGGGGATCCCTATGGCTACACCTTC
CDR3aa: CASSLSGDPYGYTF
v_gene: TRBV5-4
d_gene: -
abundance: -
j_gene: TRBJ1-2

CDR3nt: TGTGCCAGCAGTTTAGCCCCCAATCAGCCCCAGCATTTT
CDR3aa: CASSLAPNQPQHF
v_gene: TRBV12-3/TRBV12-4
d_gene: -
abundance: -
j_gene: TRBJ1-5

CDR3nt: TGTGCCAGCAGCCGAGAAACTGTCTACGAGCAGTACTTC
CDR3aa: CASSRETVYEQYF
v_gene: TRBV7-6
d_gene: -
abundance: few
j_gene: TRBJ2-7

CDR3nt: TGCGCCAGCAGCCCCTACGCCCACAATGAGCAGTTCTTC
CDR3aa: CASSPYAHNEQFF
v_gene: TRBV5-1
d_gene: -
abundance: many
j_gene: TRBJ2-1

CDR3nt: TGTGCCAGCAGCTTAGCGTCAGGCCTCAACACTGAAGCTTTCTTT
CDR3aa: CASSLASGLNTEAFF
v_gene: TRBV7-2
d_gene: -
abundance: few
j_gene: TRBJ1-1

CDR3nt: TGTGCCAGCAGTTCTGGACTAGAGAAAAACATTCAGTACTTC
CDR3aa: CASSSGLEKNIQYF
v_gene: TRBV28
d_gene: TRBD2
abundance: many
j_gene: TRBJ2-4

CDR3nt: TGCAGCGTTGATGCCCCTAGCGGGAGTGTGTTAGGTACGCAGTATTTT
CDR3aa: CSVDAPSGSVLGTQYF
v_gene: TRBV29-1
d_gene: TRBD2
abundance: many
j_gene: TRBJ2-3

CDR3nt: TGTGCCAGCAGGAAGGACAGGGCCAGCACAGATACGCAGTATTTT
CDR3aa: CASRKDRASTDTQYF
v_gene: TRBV2
d_gene: TRBD1
abundance: -
j_gene: TRBJ2-3

CDR3nt: TGCAGTGCTAGCGGGCCCCTGAACACTGAAGCTTTCTTT
CDR3aa: CSASGPLNTEAFF
v_gene: TRBV20-1
d_gene: -
abundance: few
j_gene: TRBJ1-1

CDR3nt: TGTGCCAGCAGCCACCCTCGAGAGACAGGGGGGACTGAAGCTTTCTTT
CDR3aa: CASSHPRETGGTEAFF
v_gene: TRBV7-9
d_gene: TRBD1
abundance: few
j_gene: TRBJ1-1